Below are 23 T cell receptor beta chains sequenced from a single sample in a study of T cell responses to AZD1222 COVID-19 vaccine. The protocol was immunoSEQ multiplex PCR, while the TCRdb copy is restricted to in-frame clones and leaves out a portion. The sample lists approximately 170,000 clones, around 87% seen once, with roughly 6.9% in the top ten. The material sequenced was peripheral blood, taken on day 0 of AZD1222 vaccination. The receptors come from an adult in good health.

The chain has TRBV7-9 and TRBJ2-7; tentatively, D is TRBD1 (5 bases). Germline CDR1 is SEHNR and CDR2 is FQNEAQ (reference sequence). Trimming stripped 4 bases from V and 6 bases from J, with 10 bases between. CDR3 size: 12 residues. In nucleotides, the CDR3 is TGTGCCAGCAGCTCCCAGGGTGGCGAGCAGTACGTC. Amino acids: CASSSQGGEQYV.

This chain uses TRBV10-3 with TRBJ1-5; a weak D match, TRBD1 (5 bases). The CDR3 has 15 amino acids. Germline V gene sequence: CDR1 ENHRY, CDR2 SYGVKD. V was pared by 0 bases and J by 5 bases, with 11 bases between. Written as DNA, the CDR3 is TGTGCCATCAGTGAGTCGATCAGGGTAGATCAGCCCCAGCATTTT. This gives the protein CAISESIRVDQPQHF.

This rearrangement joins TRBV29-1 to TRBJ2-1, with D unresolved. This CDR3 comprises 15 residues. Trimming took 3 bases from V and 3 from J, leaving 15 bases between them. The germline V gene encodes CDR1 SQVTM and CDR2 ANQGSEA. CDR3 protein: CSVDAGPENYNEQFF. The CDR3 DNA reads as TGCAGCGTTGATGCCGGACCGGAGAACTACAATGAGCAGTTCTTC.

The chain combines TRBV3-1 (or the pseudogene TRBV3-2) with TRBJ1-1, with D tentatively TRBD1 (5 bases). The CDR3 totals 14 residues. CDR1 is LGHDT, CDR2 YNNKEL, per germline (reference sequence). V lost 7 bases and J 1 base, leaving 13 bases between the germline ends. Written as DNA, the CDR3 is TGTGCCAGCATTGGGGCGCCGAGGAACACTGAAGCTTTCTTT. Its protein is CASIGAPRNTEAFF.

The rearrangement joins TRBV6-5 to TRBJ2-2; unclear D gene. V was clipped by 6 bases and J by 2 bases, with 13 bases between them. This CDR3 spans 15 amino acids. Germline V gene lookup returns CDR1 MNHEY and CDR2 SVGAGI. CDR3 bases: TGTGCCAGCAGCTTCTCCCGATCAAACACCGGGGAGCTGTTTTTT. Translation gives CASSFSRSNTGELFF.

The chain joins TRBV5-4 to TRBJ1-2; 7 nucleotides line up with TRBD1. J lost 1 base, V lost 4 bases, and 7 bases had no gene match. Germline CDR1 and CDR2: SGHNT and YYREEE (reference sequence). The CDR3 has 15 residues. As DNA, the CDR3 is TGTGCCAGCAGCATACAGGGGCGGTATAACTATGGCTACACCTTC. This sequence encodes CASSIQGRYNYGYTF.

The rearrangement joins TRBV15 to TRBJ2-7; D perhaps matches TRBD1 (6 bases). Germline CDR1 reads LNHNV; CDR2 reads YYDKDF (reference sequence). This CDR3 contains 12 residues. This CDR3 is CQRGSSSYEQYV. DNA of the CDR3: TGCCAAAGGGGGTCAAGCTCCTACGAGCAGTACGTC.

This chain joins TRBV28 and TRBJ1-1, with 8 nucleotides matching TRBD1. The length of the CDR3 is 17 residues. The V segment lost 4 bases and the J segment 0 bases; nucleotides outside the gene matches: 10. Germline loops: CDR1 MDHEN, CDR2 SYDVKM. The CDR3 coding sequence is TGTGCCAGCAGTTCCGGACAGGGAGGGGTAATGAACACTGAAGCTTTCTTT. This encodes CASSSGQGGVMNTEAFF.

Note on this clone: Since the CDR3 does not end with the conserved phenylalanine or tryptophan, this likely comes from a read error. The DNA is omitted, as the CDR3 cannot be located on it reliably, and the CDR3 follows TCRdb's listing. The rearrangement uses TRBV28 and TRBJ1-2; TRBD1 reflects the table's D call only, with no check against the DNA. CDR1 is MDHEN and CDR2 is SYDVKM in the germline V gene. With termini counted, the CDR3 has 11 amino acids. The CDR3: CASSLRQGSLS.

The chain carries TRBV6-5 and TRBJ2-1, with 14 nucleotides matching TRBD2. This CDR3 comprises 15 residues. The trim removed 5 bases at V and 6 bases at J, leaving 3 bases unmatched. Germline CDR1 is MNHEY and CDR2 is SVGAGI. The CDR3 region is CASSPGTSGGNEQFF. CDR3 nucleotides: TGTGCCAGCAGTCCAGGGACTAGCGGGGGCAATGAGCAGTTCTTC.

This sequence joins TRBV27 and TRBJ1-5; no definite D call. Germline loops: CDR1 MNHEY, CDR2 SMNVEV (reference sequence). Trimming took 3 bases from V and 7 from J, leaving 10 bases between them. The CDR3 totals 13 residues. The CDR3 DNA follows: TGTGCCAGCAGTTTTGGGGAAGGACAGCCCCAGCATTTT. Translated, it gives CASSFGEGQPQHF.

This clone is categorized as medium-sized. CDR3 region: CASSQQGYEQYV. The CDR3 region has the DNA TGTGCCAGCAGCCAACAGGGGTACGAGCAGTACGTC. This sequence joins TRBV14 and TRBJ2-7, with TRBD1 as a possible D gene (6 bases). The germline V gene encodes CDR1 SGHDN and CDR2 FVKESK. The CDR3 is 12 amino acids. V was trimmed by 2 bases and J by 4 bases, leaving 6 bases between them.

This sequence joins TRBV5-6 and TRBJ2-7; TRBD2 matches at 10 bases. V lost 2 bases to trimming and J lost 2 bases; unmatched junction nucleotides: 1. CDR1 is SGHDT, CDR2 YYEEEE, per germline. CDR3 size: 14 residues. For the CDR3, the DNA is TGTGCCAGCAGCTTTACTAGCGGGGCCTACGAGCAGTACTTC. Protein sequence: CASSFTSGAYEQYF.

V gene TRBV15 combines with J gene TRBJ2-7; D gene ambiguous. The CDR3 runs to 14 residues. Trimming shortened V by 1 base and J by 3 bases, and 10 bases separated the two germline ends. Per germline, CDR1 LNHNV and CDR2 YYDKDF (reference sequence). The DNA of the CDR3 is TGTGCCACCAGCAGAGGACCCGGGTTCTACGAGCAGTACTTC. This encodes CATSRGPGFYEQYF.

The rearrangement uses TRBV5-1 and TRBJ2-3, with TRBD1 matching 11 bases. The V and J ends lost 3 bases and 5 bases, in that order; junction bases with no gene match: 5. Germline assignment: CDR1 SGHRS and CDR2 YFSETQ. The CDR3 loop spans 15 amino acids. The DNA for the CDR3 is TGCGCCAGCAGCTCACCGGGACAGGGGGGAGATACGCAGTATTTT. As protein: CASSSPGQGGDTQYF.

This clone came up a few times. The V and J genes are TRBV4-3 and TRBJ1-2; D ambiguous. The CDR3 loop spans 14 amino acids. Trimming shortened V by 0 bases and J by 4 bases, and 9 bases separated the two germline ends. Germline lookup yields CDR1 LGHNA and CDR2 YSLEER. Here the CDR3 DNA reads TGCGCCAGCAGCCAAGATCTGGGGTCCTATGGCTACACCTTC. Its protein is CASSQDLGSYGYTF.

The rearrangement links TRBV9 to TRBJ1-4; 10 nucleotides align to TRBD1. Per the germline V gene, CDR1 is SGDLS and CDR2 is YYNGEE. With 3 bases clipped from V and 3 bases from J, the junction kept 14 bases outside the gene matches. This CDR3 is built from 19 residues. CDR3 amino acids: CASSENPGGQGRSNEKLFF. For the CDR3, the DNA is TGTGCCAGCAGCGAAAACCCAGGGGGACAGGGGAGGTCTAATGAAAAACTGTTTTTT.

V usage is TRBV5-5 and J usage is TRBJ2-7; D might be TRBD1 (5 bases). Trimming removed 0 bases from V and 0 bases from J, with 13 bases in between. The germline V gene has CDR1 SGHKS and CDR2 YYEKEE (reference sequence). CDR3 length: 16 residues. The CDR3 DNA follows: TGTGCCAGCAGCTTGGGACAGCCCCTTTCCTCCTACGAGCAGTACTTC. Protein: CASSLGQPLSSYEQYF.

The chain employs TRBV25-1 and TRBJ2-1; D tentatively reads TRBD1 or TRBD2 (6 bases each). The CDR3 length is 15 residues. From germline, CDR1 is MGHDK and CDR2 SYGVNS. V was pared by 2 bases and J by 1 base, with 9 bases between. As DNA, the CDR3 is TGTGCCAGCAGTGAACGGGGGCAATCCTACAATGAGCAGTTCTTC. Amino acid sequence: CASSERGQSYNEQFF.

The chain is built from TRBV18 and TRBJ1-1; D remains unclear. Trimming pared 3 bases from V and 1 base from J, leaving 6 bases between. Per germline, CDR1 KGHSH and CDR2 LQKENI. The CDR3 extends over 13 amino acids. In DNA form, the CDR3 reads TGTGCCAGCTCACCGCGGCCGAACACTGAAGCTTTCTTT. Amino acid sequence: CASSPRPNTEAFF.

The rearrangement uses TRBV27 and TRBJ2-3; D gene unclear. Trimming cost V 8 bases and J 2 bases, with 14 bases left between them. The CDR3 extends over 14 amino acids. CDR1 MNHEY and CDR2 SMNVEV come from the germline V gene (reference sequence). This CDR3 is CASLSLDLTDTQYF. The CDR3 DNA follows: TGTGCCAGCTTAAGTCTGGATCTCACAGATACGCAGTATTTT.

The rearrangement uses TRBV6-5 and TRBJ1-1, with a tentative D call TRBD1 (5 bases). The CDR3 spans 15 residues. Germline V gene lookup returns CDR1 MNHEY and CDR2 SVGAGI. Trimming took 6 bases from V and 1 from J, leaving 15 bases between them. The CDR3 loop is CASSQKQVENTEAFF. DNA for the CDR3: TGTGCCAGCAGCCAGAAACAGGTAGAGAACACTGAAGCTTTCTTT.

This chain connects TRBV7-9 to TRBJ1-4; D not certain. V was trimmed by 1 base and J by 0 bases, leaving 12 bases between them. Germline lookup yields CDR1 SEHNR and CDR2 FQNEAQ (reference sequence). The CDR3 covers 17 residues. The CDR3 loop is CASSLVRADATNEKLFF. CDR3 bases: TGTGCCAGCAGCTTAGTTAGGGCGGATGCAACTAATGAAAAACTGTTTTTT.